The TCR beta chain under discussion was sequenced for a study of blood T cell repertoires in COVID-19 (dated by TCRdb to the early 2020s). About the full investigation: Samples covering the acute and convalescent phases of COVID-19 were provided by collaborators in the United States, Italy and Spain. The sample metadata nearly always contained a de-identified subject ID, COVID-19 status, age in years and sex. The samples were drawn from two sources: the first 160 participants of the ongoing ImmuneRACE study, and about 1,300 subjects contributed by 6 global collaborators. The material from the prospective study consisted of cDNA or gDNA derived from T cells, B-cell-depleted T cells, or PBMCs. The dataset comprised deeply sampled blood TCRbeta repertoires from subjects exposed to, actively infected with, or recovered from COVID-19. A freely available public database, intended as a resource for researchers studying the immune response to SARS-CoV-2, is where the repertoires were released. HLA class I and class II types, where available, came from metadata supplied by the sample provider rather than from assay-based typing.

Regarding this clone: This clone's antigen is unknown. There are no base qualities to consult, and no much larger clone falls within one base.

The immunoSEQ Assay, a bias-controlled multiplex PCR, was used to amplify TCRbeta CDR3 regions from genomic DNA. From the authors' description of their analysis: Within the assay, amplification of reference gene primers was used to estimate how many nucleated cells each sample contained. Sequence reads were collapsed and filtered to measure the absolute abundance of every unique TCRbeta CDR3 rearrangement. Productive Simpson clonality was computed per sample as the square root of Simpson's diversity index over productive rearrangements. Held by TCRdb, this immuneACCESS table contains in-frame sequences only and omits some clones. Under half of the omission traces to an unresolved V gene where checked; the cause of the rest is unknown. V, J and clone size are those of that table, while D and trimming were read from the DNA. Across this sample there are about 330,000 clones, with 80% to 90% seen only once. The ten largest make up around 4.6% of the sample.

Participants in the prospective study were enrolled through a virtual design, were aged about 18 to 89 years, and lived in approximately 25 United States geographic areas. In the prospective study, participants were assigned to cohorts based on the clinical history participants reported in a screening survey and a study questionnaire. Recovered participants in ImmuneRACE Cohort 3 were defined as having two consecutive negative NP/OP PCR tests, clearance from a healthcare professional, or resolution of symptoms. In the prospective study, mobile phlebotomists collected whole blood, serum and a nasopharyngeal or oropharyngeal swab from each participant. Additional blood draws and questionnaires over a 2-month period could optionally be provided by prospective study participants. Blood samples from the prospective study were shipped frozen or at room temperature prior to DNA extraction. V sheds 5 bases and J sheds 8 bases, leaving 21 bases between their ends. The CDR3 contains 15 residues, cysteine and phenylalanine counted. CDR3 DNA is the only sequence kept; it has 45 bases, read in frame from the first base. CDR1 SGHAT and CDR2 FQNNGV were looked up in the germline V gene.

Overall study outcomes, separate from this receptor: The amount of clinical and demographic metadata varied by source and participant and was provided uncurated.

The rearranged segments are TRBV11-2 and TRBJ1-2; no D gene can be assigned with confidence. Source material: PBMCs or T cells enriched from blood (not recorded which). This TCR derives from a man between 25 and 39 years old who had recovered from COVID-19. DNA sequence: TGTGCCAGCAGCCCCGGAAGGAAACGGGGTGAGGGCTACACCTTC. Translated, it reads CASSPGRKRGEGYTF.